The clone carrying this TCR beta chain is a singleton in its sample. This sample was included in a study of blood T cell repertoires in COVID-19. About the study: PBMCs, B-cell-depleted T cells, or T cells provided the cDNA or gDNA that made up the material.

Profiling relied on immunoSEQ multiplex PCR, and the TCRdb table lists in-frame clones only, not all of them. The sample shows some 190,000 clones, 80% to 90% of them seen only once. V was trimmed by 0 bases and J by 6 bases, leaving 9 bases between them. Germline V CDR1 and CDR2: SGHRS, YFSETQ. CDR3 size: 13 residues. Sequenced material: peripheral blood. V gene TRBV5-1 combines with J gene TRBJ1-1; D is unresolved. This TCR came from a human donor with active or convalescent COVID-19. The donor label of this sample is uncertain. The CDR3 DNA is TGCGCCAGCAGCTTGGTAGGGAGCCCTGAAGCTTTCTTT. It encodes CASSLVGSPEAFF.